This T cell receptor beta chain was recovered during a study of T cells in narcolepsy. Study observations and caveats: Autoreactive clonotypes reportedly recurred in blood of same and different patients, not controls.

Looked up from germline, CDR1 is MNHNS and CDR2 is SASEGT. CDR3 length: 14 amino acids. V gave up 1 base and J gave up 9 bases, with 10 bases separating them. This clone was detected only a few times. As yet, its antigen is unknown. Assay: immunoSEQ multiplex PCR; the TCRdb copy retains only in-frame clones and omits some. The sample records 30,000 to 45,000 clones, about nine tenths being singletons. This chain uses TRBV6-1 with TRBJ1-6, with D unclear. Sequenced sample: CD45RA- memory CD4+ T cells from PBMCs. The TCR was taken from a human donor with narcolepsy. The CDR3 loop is CASSEVWGGSPLHF. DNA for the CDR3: TGTGCCAGCAGTGAAGTCTGGGGTGGTTCACCCCTCCACTTT.